This is a list of T cell receptor beta chains from one sample in a study of CXCR3-negative and CXCR3-positive naive CD8 T cells. TCRdb re-called the 5' RACE reads; one entry per CDR3 protein, DNA not given. This table holds 100,000 or so distinct CDR3 sequences. Sequences were obtained from naive CXCR3+ CD8+ T cells from blood. The source of these receptors is a human donor in good health. Some clones in this sample may be carry-over from other donors' samples. The CDR3 runs from the conserved cysteine through the conserved F or W.

TRBV5-1	TRBJ2-1	CASSLVFQDGENEQFF
TRBV7-3	TRBJ2-5	CASSPTGGEETQYF
TRBV7-2	TRBJ2-1	CASSLVHNEQFF
TRBV4-3	TRBJ2-4	CASSPTGDPKNIQYF
TRBV13	TRBJ2-7	CASSLIRSSYEQYF
TRBV5-4	TRBJ2-3	CASSLKGLAGVTLPTDTQYF
TRBV29-1	TRBJ2-7	CSVPGQGVFEQYF
TRBV6-4	TRBJ2-2	CASRERGLAGRNTGELFF
TRBV7-9	TRBJ2-7	CASSLPESYEQYF
TRBV4-3	TRBJ2-5	CASSQVNRGLATQYF
TRBV6-6	TRBJ2-3	CASSYSAGGFTDTQYF
TRBV29-1	TRBJ2-7	CSVPGVRGEQYF
TRBV15	TRBJ2-5	CDTSRSRGETQYF
TRBV19	TRBJ1-2	CASSRRDRGSGGYTF
TRBV19	TRBJ2-2	CASSSTGGRSTGELFF
TRBV4-2	TRBJ2-3	CASSHEGGALAGPTDTQYF
TRBV11-2	TRBJ2-7	CASSLLGSGEQYF
TRBV20-1	TRBJ1-1	CSARYRDRSPLNTEAFF
TRBV7-2	TRBJ2-7	CASSQISGGGLYF
TRBV7-8	TRBJ2-7	CASSSRTGGLSYEQYF
TRBV5-4	TRBJ2-3	CASSLLTDTQYF
TRBV13	TRBJ2-3	CASSPLRDTQYF
TRBV12-3/TRBV12-4	TRBJ1-1	CASSFPDRGLKAFF
TRBV28	TRBJ1-6	CASITEGASYNSPLHF
TRBV19	TRBJ1-1	CASSFGANTEAFF
TRBV23-1	TRBJ2-4	CASSPRPDRSNIQYF
TRBV5-6	TRBJ1-1	CASSLLSAEAFF
TRBV7-6	TRBJ2-1	CASSDVRTGSYNEQFF
TRBV14	TRBJ2-7	CASSQDFPYEQYF
TRBV25-1	TRBJ2-7	CATRAGFEQYF
TRBV27	TRBJ2-7	CASSSETSSYEQYF
TRBV28	TRBJ1-5	CASSSRGTDNQPQHF
TRBV4-3	TRBJ2-1	CASSQVFRGGTYNEQFF
TRBV11-2	TRBJ2-7	CASSSQEATYEQYF
TRBV6-6	TRBJ2-4	CASRPRQGAAKNIQYF